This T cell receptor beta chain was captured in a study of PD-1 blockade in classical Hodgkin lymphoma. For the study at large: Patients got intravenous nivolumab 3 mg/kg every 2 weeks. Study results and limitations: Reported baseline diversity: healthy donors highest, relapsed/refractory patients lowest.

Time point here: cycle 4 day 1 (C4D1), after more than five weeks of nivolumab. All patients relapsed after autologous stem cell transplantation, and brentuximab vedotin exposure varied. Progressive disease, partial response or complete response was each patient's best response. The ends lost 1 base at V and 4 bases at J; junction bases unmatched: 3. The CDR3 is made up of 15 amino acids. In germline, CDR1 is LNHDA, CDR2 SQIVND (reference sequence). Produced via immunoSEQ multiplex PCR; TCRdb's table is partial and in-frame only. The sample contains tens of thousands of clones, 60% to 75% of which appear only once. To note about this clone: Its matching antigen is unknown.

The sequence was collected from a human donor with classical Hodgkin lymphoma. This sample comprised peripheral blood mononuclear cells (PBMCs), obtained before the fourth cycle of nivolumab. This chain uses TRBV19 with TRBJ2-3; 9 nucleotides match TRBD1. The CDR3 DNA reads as TGTGCCAGTAGTATAGTGTGGGACAGGGCAGATACGCAGTATTTT. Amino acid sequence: CASSIVWDRADTQYF.